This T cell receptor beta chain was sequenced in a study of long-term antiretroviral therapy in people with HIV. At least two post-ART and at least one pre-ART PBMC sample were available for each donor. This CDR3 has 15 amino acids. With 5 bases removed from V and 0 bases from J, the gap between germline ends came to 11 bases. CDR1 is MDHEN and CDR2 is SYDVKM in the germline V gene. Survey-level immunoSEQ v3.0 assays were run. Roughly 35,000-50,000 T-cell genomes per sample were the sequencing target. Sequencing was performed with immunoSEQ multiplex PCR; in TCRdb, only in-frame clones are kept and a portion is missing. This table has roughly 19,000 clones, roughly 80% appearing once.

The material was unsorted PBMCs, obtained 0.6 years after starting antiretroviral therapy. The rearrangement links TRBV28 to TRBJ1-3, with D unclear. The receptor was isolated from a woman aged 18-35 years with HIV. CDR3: CASSQLQDSGNTIYF. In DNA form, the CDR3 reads TGTGCCAGCAGTCAGCTCCAGGACTCTGGAAACACCATATATTTT.